Here is one T cell receptor (beta chain) with its context. Its antigen remains unknown. V gave up 5 bases and J gave up 2 bases; unmatched junction bases: 8. This CDR3 contains 15 residues. The germline CDR1 and CDR2 sequences are MNHEY and SMNVEV (reference sequence). The sample belongs to a study of shared clonotypes between healthy human individuals. Study-wide points: Donors were few, which limited the genetic and exposure-history diversity represented. Memory subsets generally showed lower estimated richness than naive subsets.

The donors, healthy adults who were HIV-negative, had experienced no recent acute infections or vaccinations. The assay was carried out at the deep level. The data were produced by immunoSEQ multiplex PCR, yet TCRdb's version contains in-frame clones alone and is incomplete. This table holds around 1 million clones, 60% to 85% found once. The specimen was memory CD4+ T cells sorted from blood. Regarding subset: CD45RA-negative fraction. This clonotype was sampled from a man younger than 30 in good health. The chain employs TRBV27 and TRBJ2-7; TRBD1 matches 8 bases. CDR3 amino acids: CASSPSTGATYEQYF. CDR3 DNA: TGTGCCAGCAGTCCATCGACAGGGGCTACCTACGAGCAGTACTTC.